Listed here are 14 T cell receptor beta chains from one sample, sequenced in a study of blood T cells in healthy people across ages (dated by TCRdb to 2014 to 2015). Libraries were built with 5' RACE. The sequencer listed for this sample is Illumina HiSeq 2500. The second PCR ran for roughly 7 to 12 cycles and used a J-beta primer mix along with a sample-barcoded 5' primer. In TCRdb, the public reads were trimmed at Q25 with fastp and aligned with MiXCR, with productive beta chains retained. Records with the same CDR3 protein are collapsed into one entry carrying the most frequent genes and DNA. For this sample there are approximately 800,000 distinct CDR3 sequences; over 45% appear just once. About 20% of the sample belongs to the ten largest clones. Sequencing was done on a sample of blood. These receptors originate from a man between 25 and 39 years old in good health.

Regarding this clonotype: Its ends do not fully match the called genes, so a read error is possible. V gene TRBV7-2 combines with J gene TRBJ2-5, with a tentative D call TRBD1 (6 bases). The DNA end is more similar to TRBJ2-7, so the J call may be wrong. CDR1 and CDR2 (germline): SGHTA, FQGNSA. The CDR3 sequence is 13 residues long. The CDR3 region is CAGSLRRGGEQYF. CDR3 sequence (DNA): TGTGCCGGCAGCTTACGCAGGGGTGGCGAGCAGTACTTC.

Ten or more counts support this clonotype. The chain employs TRBV4-3 and TRBJ2-1; 13 bases align to TRBD2. J gave up 6 bases and V 3 bases, and 2 bases lay outside the gene matches. There are 15 residues in the CDR3. Germline loops: CDR1 LGHNA, CDR2 YSLEER. CDR3 DNA: TGCGCCAGCAGCCAGAGGACTAGCGGGAGCAATGAGCAGTTCTTC. Translating gives CASSQRTSGSNEQFF.

V gene TRBV12-3 or TRBV12-4 combines with J gene TRBJ2-7, with a tentative D call TRBD1 (5 bases). The CDR3 sequence is 12 residues long. Trimming cost V 7 bases and J 5 bases, with 12 bases left between them. Here the CDR3 reads CASTYGADEQYF. CDR3 in DNA: TGTGCCAGCACCTATGGGGCGGACGAGCAGTACTTC.

There are a few counts of this clonotype. The rearrangement links TRBV18 to TRBJ2-3; 8 positions agree with TRBD1. The germline CDR1 and CDR2 sequences are KGHSH and LQKENI. The junction had 5 bases not matched to a gene; V was cut back by 2 bases and J by 4 bases. The CDR3 is 15 residues long. CDR3 protein: CASSPGQGAADTQYF. DNA for the CDR3: TGTGCCAGCTCACCAGGTCAGGGGGCCGCAGATACGCAGTATTTT.

The chain carries TRBV2 and TRBJ2-1; 11 nucleotides line up with TRBD2. The germline CDR1 and CDR2 sequences are SNHLY and FYNNEI. The CDR3 totals 18 residues. With V trimmed by 4 bases and J by 8 bases, 16 bases remained unmatched. The CDR3 is CASSGKQLAGVRLDEQFF. The CDR3 nucleotides are TGTGCCAGCAGTGGGAAACAACTAGCGGGAGTTAGGTTGGATGAGCAGTTCTTC. The complete variable domain, with remaining parts taken from reference TRBV2 and TRBJ2-1, reads EPEVTQTPSHQVTQMGQEVILRCVPISNHLYFYWYRQILGQKVEFLVSFYNNEISEKSEIFDDQFSVERPDGSNFTLKIRSTKLEDSAMYFCASSGKQLAGVRLDEQFFGPGTRLTVL.

This chain links TRBV7-9 with TRBJ2-1; 7 nucleotides match TRBD1. CDR3 length: 14 residues. V dropped 5 bases and J dropped 9; count of bases not matched to a gene: 10. From germline, CDR1 is SEHNR and CDR2 FQNEAQ (reference sequence). CDR3 loop: CASSVVYRGSEQFF. CDR3 nucleotides: TGTGCCAGCAGCGTAGTCTACAGGGGTAGTGAGCAGTTCTTC.

The chain carries TRBV28 and TRBJ2-1, with 8 bases lining up with TRBD2. The CDR3 covers 15 residues. Germline CDR1 is MDHEN and CDR2 is SYDVKM. J was trimmed by 5 bases and V by 6 bases; bases with no gene match: 9. CDR3 loop: CASRGFGREDNEQFF. DNA for the CDR3: TGTGCCAGCAGGGGGTTCGGGAGGGAAGACAATGAGCAGTTCTTC. Combining the CDR3 with reference TRBV28 and TRBJ2-1 gives the whole variable domain DVKVTQSSRYLVKRTGEKVFLECVQDMDHENMFWYRQDPGLGLRLIYFSYDVKMKEKGDIPEGYSVSREKKERFSLILESASTNQTSMYLCASRGFGREDNEQFFGPGTRLTVL.

This clonotype has only a few counts. This chain uses TRBV12-3 or TRBV12-4 with TRBJ2-3; weak D call: TRBD2 (5 bases). With 3 bases removed from V and 1 base from J, the gap between germline ends came to 11 bases. The CDR3 loop spans 15 amino acids. Here the CDR3 reads CASSLSGSRTDTQYF. CDR3 DNA sequence: TGTGCCAGCAGTTTGAGCGGATCTCGCACAGATACGCAGTATTTT.

The chain carries TRBV20-1 and TRBJ2-7, with D possibly TRBD1 on 7 matching bases. The CDR3 covers 12 residues. Looked up from germline, CDR1 is DFQATT and CDR2 is SNEGSKA (reference sequence). Trimming pared 8 bases from V and 7 bases from J, leaving 18 bases between. The CDR3 DNA reads as TGCAGTTCCCAAGAACAGGGGAGGGAGCAGTACTTC. Translated, it gives CSSQEQGREQYF.

The rearrangement joins TRBV20-1 to TRBJ1-5; D is possibly TRBD1 (6 bases). V dropped 6 bases and J dropped 3 bases, with 21 bases sitting between them. The CDR3 runs to 16 residues. Per germline, CDR1 DFQATT and CDR2 SNEGSKA (reference sequence). The CDR3 DNA reads as TGCAGTGCCACAACAAGGGGGACCACTTACAATCAGCCCCAGCATTTT. This codes for CSATTRGTTYNQPQHF.

The chain is built from TRBV4-3 and TRBJ2-3; D gene ambiguous. The CDR3 spans 15 residues. Trimming took 0 bases from V and 4 from J, leaving 11 bases between them. Germline V gene data show CDR1 as LGHNA and CDR2 as YSLEER. The CDR3 bases are TGCGCCAGCAGCCAAGATGTTCCCCGGGCAGATACGCAGTATTTT. Residues: CASSQDVPRADTQYF.

This clonotype was seen a handful of times. V usage is TRBV5-1 and J usage is TRBJ2-1; 13 bases match TRBD2. The CDR3 totals 17 residues. CDR1 is SGHRS and CDR2 is YFSETQ in the germline V gene. V shed 4 bases and J 4 bases; nucleotides not matched to a gene: 8. The CDR3 reads CASSRVLAGGIYNEQFF. In nucleotides, the CDR3 is TGCGCCAGCAGCCGCGTACTAGCGGGAGGGATTTACAATGAGCAGTTCTTC.

A note on this clonotype: It may be a read error: a sequence one base away is much more abundant. The genes are TRBV11-1 and TRBJ2-5, with 7 positions matching TRBD1. The closer fit of TRBJ2-1 to the DNA end suggests the J call may be wrong. CDR3 length equals 13 residues. CDR1 and CDR2 from the germline V gene are SGHAT and FQDESV (reference sequence). The CDR3 region has the DNA TGTGCCAGCACCCATCCAGGGGGAGAGACCCAGTTCTTC. It encodes CASTHPGGETQFF.

This clonotype has a handful of counts. The rearrangement uses TRBV28 and TRBJ1-1; TRBD1 is a possible D gene (5 bases). The CDR3 runs to 14 residues. Germline V gene lookup returns CDR1 MDHEN and CDR2 SYDVKM. V gave up 8 bases and J gave up 4 bases, with 17 bases separating them. CDR3 nucleotides: TGTGCCAGCCGGGACCTGGAACTGTCCACTGAAGCTTTCTTT. Encoded protein: CASRDLELSTEAFF. The variable domain in full, with the rest retrieved from reference TRBV28 and TRBJ1-1, is DVKVTQSSRYLVKRTGEKVFLECVQDMDHENMFWYRQDPGLGLRLIYFSYDVKMKEKGDIPEGYSVSREKKERFSLILESASTNQTSMYLCASRDLELSTEAFFGQGTRLTVV.